The rows below give T cell receptor beta chains drawn from one sample of a study of PD-1 blockade in classical Hodgkin lymphoma. Sequencing used immunoSEQ multiplex PCR; TCRdb keeps in-frame clones, though not all of them. The table includes some 24,000 clones, about 80% detected once. The input for sequencing was peripheral blood mononuclear cells (PBMCs), taken before the fourth cycle of nivolumab. Receptors were obtained from a human donor with classical Hodgkin lymphoma. The CDR3 runs from the conserved cysteine through the conserved F or W. Each record gives: D gene, J gene, V gene, clone size, CDR3 DNA, CDR3 protein. A D gene is named only where the DNA matches it firmly. Not every row has a clone size; where given, it reads once, few, many or a size class.

D gene: NA; J gene: TRBJ1-5; V gene: TRBV10-3; clone size: medium-sized; CDR3 DNA: TGTGCCATCAGGGGGGAGGTGAATCAGCCCCAGCATTTT; CDR3 protein: CAIRGEVNQPQHF
D gene: NA; J gene: TRBJ2-3; V gene: TRBV7-3; clone size: NA; CDR3 DNA: TGTGCCAGCAGCTTAAGGGCTGTCGGTACAGATACGCAGTATTTT; CDR3 protein: CASSLRAVGTDTQYF
D gene: NA; J gene: TRBJ1-2; V gene: TRBV5-8; clone size: NA; CDR3 DNA: TGTGCCAGCAGCCCGACAGGAAACTATGGCTACACCTTC; CDR3 protein: CASSPTGNYGYTF
D gene: TRBD1; J gene: TRBJ1-5; V gene: TRBV5-1; clone size: NA; CDR3 DNA: TGCGCCAGCAGCTCCCTCACCCGGACAGGTAGTAGCAATCAGCCCCAGCATTTT; CDR3 protein: CASSSLTRTGSSNQPQHF
D gene: TRBD1; J gene: TRBJ1-2; V gene: TRBV5-1; clone size: NA; CDR3 DNA: TGCGCCAGCAGCTCATATGACAGGGCGGATGGCTACACCTTC; CDR3 protein: CASSSYDRADGYTF
D gene: TRBD2; J gene: TRBJ2-1; V gene: TRBV19; clone size: NA; CDR3 DNA: TGTGCCAGCGGGACTAGAGTTGGATACAATGAGCAGTTCTTC; CDR3 protein: CASGTRVGYNEQFF
D gene: NA; J gene: TRBJ2-6; V gene: TRBV6-5; clone size: few; CDR3 DNA: TGTGCCAGCAGTTACTCCCTTTACGGGGCCAACGTCCTGACTTTC; CDR3 protein: CASSYSLYGANVLTF
D gene: TRBD2; J gene: TRBJ2-3; V gene: TRBV4-3; clone size: once; CDR3 DNA: TGCGCCAGCAGCAGCGGGAGGGCTAGCACAGATACGCAGTATTTT; CDR3 protein: CASSSGRASTDTQYF
D gene: TRBD1; J gene: TRBJ1-2; V gene: TRBV29-1; clone size: NA; CDR3 DNA: TGCAGCGCCCTGACAGGGAGGGACTATGGCTACACCTTC; CDR3 protein: CSALTGRDYGYTF
D gene: TRBD2; J gene: TRBJ2-2; V gene: TRBV7-6; clone size: NA; CDR3 DNA: TGTGCCAGCAGCTTTTCGGCGGGAGGGCCCGGGAACACCGGGGAGCTGTTTTTT; CDR3 protein: CASSFSAGGPGNTGELFF
D gene: NA; J gene: TRBJ2-1; V gene: TRBV19; clone size: NA; CDR3 DNA: TGTGCCAGTAGTATAACCGGCAATGAGCAGTTCTTC; CDR3 protein: CASSITGNEQFF
D gene: NA; J gene: TRBJ2-1; V gene: TRBV14; clone size: NA; CDR3 DNA: TGTGCCAGCAGCCCCCGGGCGGGCCCCTCCTACAATGAGCAGTTCTTC; CDR3 protein: CASSPRAGPSYNEQFF
D gene: TRBD1; J gene: TRBJ1-2; V gene: TRBV4-3; clone size: few; CDR3 DNA: TGCGCCAGCAGACAAGACAGGGGGCGCGGCTATGGCTACACCTTC; CDR3 protein: CASRQDRGRGYGYTF
D gene: NA; J gene: TRBJ1-5; V gene: TRBV15; clone size: once; CDR3 DNA: TGTGCCACCAGCGAGCCGGCCTTTAACAATCAGCCCCAGCATTTT; CDR3 protein: CATSEPAFNNQPQHF
D gene: NA; J gene: TRBJ2-7; V gene: TRBV19; clone size: NA; CDR3 DNA: TGTGCCAGTAGTATGACACCCAGCTCCTACGAGCAGTACTTC; CDR3 protein: CASSMTPSSYEQYF
D gene: TRBD2; J gene: TRBJ2-3; V gene: TRBV12-5; clone size: once; CDR3 DNA: TGTGCTAGTGGTTTGGCTAGCGGGAGGTATACGCAGTATTTT; CDR3 protein: CASGLASGRYTQYF
D gene: NA; J gene: TRBJ2-7; V gene: TRBV29-1; clone size: NA; CDR3 DNA: TGCAGCGTTGAGATTGGGAATCCTAGGGAGCAGTACTTC; CDR3 protein: CSVEIGNPREQYF
D gene: NA; J gene: TRBJ1-1; V gene: TRBV6-6; clone size: NA; CDR3 DNA: TGTGCCAGCAGTAACACAGGGCGAAACACTGAAGCTTTCTTT; CDR3 protein: CASSNTGRNTEAFF
D gene: NA; J gene: TRBJ2-2; V gene: TRBV10-1; clone size: NA; CDR3 DNA: TGCGCCAGCAGTGAGTCGCACCGCACCGGGGAGCTGTTTTTT; CDR3 protein: CASSESHRTGELFF
D gene: TRBD2; J gene: TRBJ2-1; V gene: TRBV10-3; clone size: NA; CDR3 DNA: TGTGCCATCAGTGGACTAGCCGTCGGTGAGCAGTTCTTC; CDR3 protein: CAISGLAVGEQFF
D gene: TRBD2; J gene: TRBJ2-7; V gene: TRBV28; clone size: NA; CDR3 DNA: TGTGCCAGCAGTTTGAGACTAGCGGGACCCTACGAGCAGTACTTC; CDR3 protein: CASSLRLAGPYEQYF
D gene: TRBD2; J gene: TRBJ2-7; V gene: TRBV7-9; clone size: few; CDR3 DNA: TGTGCCAGCAGCACGTTTAGCGGGAGCGACGAGCAGTACTTC; CDR3 protein: CASSTFSGSDEQYF
D gene: NA; J gene: TRBJ1-5; V gene: TRBV2; clone size: NA; CDR3 DNA: TGTGCCAGCAGTGAAGCTGGACGTAATCAGCCCCAGCATTTT; CDR3 protein: CASSEAGRNQPQHF
D gene: TRBD1; J gene: TRBJ1-1; V gene: TRBV28; clone size: NA; CDR3 DNA: TGTGCCAGCAGTTTATCTCGCCAGGGGGCGAGAGCTTTCTTT; CDR3 protein: CASSLSRQGARAFF
D gene: TRBD2; J gene: TRBJ2-1; V gene: TRBV5-4; clone size: NA; CDR3 DNA: TGTGCCAGCAGCTTAGGGACTAGCGGGATTAATGAGCAGTTCTTC; CDR3 protein: CASSLGTSGINEQFF
D gene: NA; J gene: TRBJ2-5; V gene: TRBV28; clone size: NA; CDR3 DNA: TGTGCCAGCGCAGAAAGGGGCGGACAAGAGACCCAGTACTTC; CDR3 protein: CASAERGGQETQYF
D gene: NA; J gene: TRBJ1-5; V gene: TRBV27; clone size: once; CDR3 DNA: TGTGCCAACAGCCTTTATTCTACAGGGTACGGACAGCCCCAGCATTTT; CDR3 protein: CANSLYSTGYGQPQHF
D gene: NA; J gene: TRBJ1-5; V gene: TRBV19; clone size: NA; CDR3 DNA: TGTGCCAGTAGTATTAAACCCTTGAGGCCCCAGCATTTT; CDR3 protein: CASSIKPLRPQHF
D gene: NA; J gene: TRBJ2-3; V gene: TRBV7-2; clone size: NA; CDR3 DNA: TGTGCCAGCAGCTTGGACTCGAGGGGGGATACGCAGTATTTT; CDR3 protein: CASSLDSRGDTQYF